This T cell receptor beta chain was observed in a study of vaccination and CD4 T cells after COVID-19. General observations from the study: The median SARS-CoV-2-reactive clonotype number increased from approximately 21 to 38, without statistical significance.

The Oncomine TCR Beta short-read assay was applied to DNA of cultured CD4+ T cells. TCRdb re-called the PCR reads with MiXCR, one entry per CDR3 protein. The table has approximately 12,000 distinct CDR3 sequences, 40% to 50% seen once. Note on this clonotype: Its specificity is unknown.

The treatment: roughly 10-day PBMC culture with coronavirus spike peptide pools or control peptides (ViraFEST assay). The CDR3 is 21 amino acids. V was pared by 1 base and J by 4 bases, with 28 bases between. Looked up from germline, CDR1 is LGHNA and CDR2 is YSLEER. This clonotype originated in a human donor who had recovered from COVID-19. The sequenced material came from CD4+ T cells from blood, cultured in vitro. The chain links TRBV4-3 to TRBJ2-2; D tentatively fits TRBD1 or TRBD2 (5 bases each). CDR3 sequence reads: CASSQGIRWFGTGEITGELFF. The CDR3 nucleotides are TGCGCCAGCAGCCAAGGAATAAGATGGTTCGGGACGGGTGAAATCACCGGGGAGCTGTTTTTT.